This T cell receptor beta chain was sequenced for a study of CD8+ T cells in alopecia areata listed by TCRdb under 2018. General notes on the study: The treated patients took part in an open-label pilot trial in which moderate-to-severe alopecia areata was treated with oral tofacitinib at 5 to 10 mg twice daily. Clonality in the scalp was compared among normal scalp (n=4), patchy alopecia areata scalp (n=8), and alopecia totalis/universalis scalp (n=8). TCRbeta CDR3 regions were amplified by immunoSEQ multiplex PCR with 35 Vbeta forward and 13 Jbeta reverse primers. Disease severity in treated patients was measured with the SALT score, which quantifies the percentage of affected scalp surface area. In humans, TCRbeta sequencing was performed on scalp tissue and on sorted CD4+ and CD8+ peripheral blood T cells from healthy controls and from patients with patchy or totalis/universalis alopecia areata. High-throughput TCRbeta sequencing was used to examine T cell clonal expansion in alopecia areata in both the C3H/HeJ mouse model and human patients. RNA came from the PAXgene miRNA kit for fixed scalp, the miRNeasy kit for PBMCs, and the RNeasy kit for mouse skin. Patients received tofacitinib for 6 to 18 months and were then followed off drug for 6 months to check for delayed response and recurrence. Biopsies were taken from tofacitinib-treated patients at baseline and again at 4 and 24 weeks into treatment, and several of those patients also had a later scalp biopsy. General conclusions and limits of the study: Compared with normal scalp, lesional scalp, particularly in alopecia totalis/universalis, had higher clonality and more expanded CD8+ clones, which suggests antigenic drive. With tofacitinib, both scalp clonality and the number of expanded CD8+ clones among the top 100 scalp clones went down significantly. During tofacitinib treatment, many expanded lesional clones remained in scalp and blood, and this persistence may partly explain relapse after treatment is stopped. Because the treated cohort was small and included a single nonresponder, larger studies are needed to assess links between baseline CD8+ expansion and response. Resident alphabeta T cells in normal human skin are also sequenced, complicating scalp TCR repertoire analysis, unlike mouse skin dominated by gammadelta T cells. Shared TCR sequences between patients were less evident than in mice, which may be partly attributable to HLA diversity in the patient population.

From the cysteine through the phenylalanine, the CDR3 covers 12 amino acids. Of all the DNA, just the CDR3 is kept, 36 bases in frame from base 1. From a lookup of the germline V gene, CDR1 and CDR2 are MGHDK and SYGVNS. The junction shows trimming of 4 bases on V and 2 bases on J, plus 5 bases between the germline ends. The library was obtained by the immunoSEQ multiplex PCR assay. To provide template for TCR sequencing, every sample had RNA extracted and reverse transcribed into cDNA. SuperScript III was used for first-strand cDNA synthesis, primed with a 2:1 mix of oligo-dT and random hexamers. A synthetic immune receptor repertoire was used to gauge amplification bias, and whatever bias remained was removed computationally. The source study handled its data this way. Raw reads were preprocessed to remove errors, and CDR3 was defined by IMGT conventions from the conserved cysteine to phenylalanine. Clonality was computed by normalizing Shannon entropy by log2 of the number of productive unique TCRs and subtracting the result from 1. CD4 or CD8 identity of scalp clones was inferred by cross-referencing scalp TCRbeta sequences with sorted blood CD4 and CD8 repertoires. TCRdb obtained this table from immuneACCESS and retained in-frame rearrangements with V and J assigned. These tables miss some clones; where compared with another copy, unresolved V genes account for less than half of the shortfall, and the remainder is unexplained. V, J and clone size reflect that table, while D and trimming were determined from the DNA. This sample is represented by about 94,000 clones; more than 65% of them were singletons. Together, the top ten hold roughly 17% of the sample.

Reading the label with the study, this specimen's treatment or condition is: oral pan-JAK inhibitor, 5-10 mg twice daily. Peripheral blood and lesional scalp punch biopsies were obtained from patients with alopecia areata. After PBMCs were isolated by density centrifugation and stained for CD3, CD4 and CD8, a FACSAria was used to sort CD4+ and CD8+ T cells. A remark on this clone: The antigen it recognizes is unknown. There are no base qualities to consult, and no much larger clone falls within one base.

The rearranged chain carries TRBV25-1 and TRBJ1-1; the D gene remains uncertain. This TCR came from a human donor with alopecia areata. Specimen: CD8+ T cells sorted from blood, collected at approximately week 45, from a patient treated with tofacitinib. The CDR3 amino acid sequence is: CASSGPNTEAFF. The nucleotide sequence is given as TGTGCCAGCAGTGGACCCAACACTGAAGCTTTCTTT.